Sequencing of this TCR beta chain was carried out in a study of T-cell reconstitution after alpha-beta-depleted transplantation in children (dated by TCRdb to between 2015 and 2016). Regarding the study in general: Using TCR repertoire profiling, the study quantitatively followed how T-cell immune reconstitution unfolded in children after TCRalphabeta/CD19-depleted allogeneic hematopoietic cell transplantation.

The paper's findings and limits, for the study overall: The apparently early alphabetaT-cell count recovery about two months after transplant was reportedly dependent on only several hundred rapidly expanded clones derived from non-depleted graft cells. Over the following months the frequencies of hyperexpanded clones went down, and after one year T-cell counts and TCRbeta diversity were mostly credited to newly produced T cells. In some patients, high TCRbeta diversity at day 60 was attributed to recipient T cells and intrathymic progenitors that had survived conditioning.

Measured from the cysteine to the phenylalanine, the CDR3 is 14 residues long. Only the CDR3 region is kept as DNA, spanning 42 bases read in frame from base 1. V was cut back by 7 bases and J by 4 bases, leaving a gap of 16 bases between them. Library preparation was by PCR. TCRdb names Illumina HiSeq 2500 as the instrument used. To normalize quantification of the TCRbeta repertoire, the TCR libraries were built with molecular barcoding that relied on unique molecular identifiers. TCRdb cleaned the public reads at Q25 with fastp, built clones with MiXCR and kept in-frame beta chains. Identical CDR3 proteins give one entry, which carries the most common genes and DNA. A total of 450,000 to 600,000 distinct CDR3 sequences appear in this sample, over 9.5% of them only once. The top ten hold just over 2% of the sample. This clonotype was counted ten times or more. The antigen this receptor binds is unknown. No much larger clone is present one base from it, and per-base qualities are unavailable.

The sample's treatment or condition label, in plain terms: allogeneic hematopoietic cell transplantation with graft depleted of TCRalphabeta T cells and CD19 B cells. Transplant recipients were children who received TCRalphabeta/CD19-depleted allogeneic hematopoietic cell grafts. The V gene is TRBV12-3 or TRBV12-4 and the J gene is TRBJ1-2; tentative D gene TRBD1, with 6 bases matching. This sequence originates from a child aged 2-9 years with inherited bone marrow failure, due to receive a stem cell transplant. Sequences were derived from PBMCs, sampled before TCRalphabeta/CD19-depleted stem cell transplant. The nucleotide sequence is given as TGTGCCAGCATTAGAGGGCAGGGGACCTATGGCTACACCTTC. It translates to CASIRGQGTYGYTF.